This record looks at one T cell receptor (beta chain) sequence and its context. What it recognizes is unknown. The sorted regulatory T cells were CD4+, CD25-high and CD127-low, with genomic DNA sequenced. Profiling relied on immunoSEQ multiplex PCR, and the TCRdb table lists in-frame clones only, not all of them. The table has around 29,000 clones, about 90% seen once. The sample comes from a study of regulatory and conventional T cells in RAG deficiency. Study-wide points: RAG-deficient patients showed markedly lower Shannon entropy and higher Simpson indices than control T-cell subsets. Compared with controls, unique Treg TCR beta sequences dropped roughly 100-fold in Omenn syndrome and CID/AS. Shorter CDR3s in all patient subsets; >90% Treg-Tconv overlap in Omenn. Sorted Omenn CD25-high CD127-low cells may not be bona fide Tregs.

This CDR3 contains 11 residues. Trimming shortened V by 5 bases and J by 13 bases, and 14 bases separated the two germline ends. Germline V gene data show CDR1 as SGHTA and CDR2 as FQGNSA. The same data also went into a second study, on regulatory T cells. That paper states: Amplification used 52 TRBV primers and 13 TRBJ primers.

What was sequenced was Tregs sorted from blood. This receptor was identified in a human donor in good health. The chain employs TRBV7-2 and TRBJ1-2; D perhaps matches TRBD1 (5 bases). The CDR3 nucleotides are TGTGCCAGCAGCCGACAGTTACTTTTCACCTTC. Its translation: CASSRQLLFTF.